Each of the 18 T cell receptor beta chains below was sequenced from the same sample in a study of cytomegalovirus exposure and HLA in healthy donors. The PCR was carried out with 60 Vbeta primers and 13 Jbeta primers. TCRdb's copy holds only in-frame clones and misses some; the assay was immunoSEQ multiplex PCR. Of some 150,000 clones in the sample, approximately 80% were seen once. Sequenced material: PBMCs. These receptors were obtained from a man aged 45-65 years in good health and CMV-seronegative.

The J gene is TRBJ1-5, the V gene TRBV7-2; 9 positions agree with TRBD1. After removal of 5 bases from V and 6 bases from J, the junction contained 2 bases not matched to a gene. The V gene's germline CDR1 is SGHTA and CDR2 FQGNSA. This CDR3 region has 13 residues. DNA of the CDR3: TGTGCCAGCAGCCCGGGACAGGGTCAGCCCCAGCATTTT. Protein: CASSPGQGQPQHF. Together with reference TRBV7-2 and TRBJ1-5, the CDR3 gives the full variable domain: GAGVSQSPSNKVTEKGKDVELRCDPISGHTALYWYRQSLGQGLEFLIYFQGNSAPDKSGLPSDRFSAERTGGSVSTLTIQRTQQEDSAVYLCASSPGQGQPQHFGDGTRLSIL.

The table lists this clone with a few counts. The J gene is TRBJ1-2, the V gene TRBV6-5; D is possibly TRBD1 (5 bases). CDR1 is MNHEY and CDR2 is SVGAGI in the germline V gene. This CDR3 comprises 12 residues. V lost 11 bases and J 1 base, leaving 11 bases between the germline ends. CDR3 DNA: TGTGCCGCGCAGGGTTTTAACTATGGCTACACCTTC. It yields the protein CAAQGFNYGYTF.

The chain carries TRBV5-1 and TRBJ1-6; D gene uncertain. V shed 6 bases and J shed 9 bases, with 16 bases lying between them. Germline-derived CDR1 and CDR2 are SGHRS and YFSETQ. This CDR3 region has 14 residues. The CDR3: CASTPDGRGSPLHF. CDR3 DNA sequence: TGCGCCAGCACCCCAGACGGGCGGGGTTCACCCCTCCACTTT.

The chain carries TRBV5-1 and TRBJ2-2; no definite D call. CDR3 length: 14 residues. Looked up from germline, CDR1 is SGHRS and CDR2 is YFSETQ. Trimming shortened V by 0 bases and J by 6 bases, and 9 bases separated the two germline ends. CDR3 amino acids: CASSLDPEAGELFF. As DNA, the CDR3 is TGCGCCAGCAGCTTGGATCCAGAGGCCGGGGAGCTGTTTTTT. Variable domain in full (rest from reference TRBV5-1 and TRBJ2-2): KAGVTQTPRYLIKTRGQQVTLSCSPISGHRSVSWYQQTPGQGLQFLFEYFSETQRNKGNFPGRFSGRQFSNSRSEMNVSTLELGDSALYLCASSLDPEAGELFFGEGSRLTVL.

This clone occurred a few times. The chain joins TRBV18 to TRBJ1-3; D not resolved. Germline V gives CDR1 KGHSH, CDR2 LQKENI. Trimming cost V 2 bases and J 4 bases, with 24 bases left between them. CDR3 length equals 19 residues. The CDR3 nucleotides read TGTGCCAGCTCACCAATCGGGTTCTTGGCCCCGAAGATAGGAAACACCATATATTTT. Its translation is CASSPIGFLAPKIGNTIYF.

The rearrangement uses TRBV5-8 and TRBJ2-5, with D possibly matching TRBD2 (5 bases). This CDR3 has 15 residues. Trimming pared 2 bases from V and 2 bases from J, leaving 13 bases between. CDR1 and CDR2 from the germline V gene are SGHTS and YDEGEE. CDR3 loop: CASSFRGTGQETQYF. The CDR3, as DNA: TGTGCCAGCAGCTTTCGGGGAACGGGGCAAGAGACCCAGTACTTC.

The chain carries TRBV5-1 and TRBJ2-3; 12 bases agree with TRBD2. The germline V gene encodes CDR1 SGHRS and CDR2 YFSETQ. This CDR3 has 20 amino acids. V lost 7 bases to trimming and J lost 5 bases; unmatched junction nucleotides: 23. CDR3 in amino acids: CASGEELAGGRVGVGDTQYF. CDR3 DNA sequence: TGCGCCAGCGGGGAGGAACTAGCGGGGGGCCGGGTCGGGGTCGGAGATACGCAGTATTTT. Based on the CDR3 plus reference TRBV5-1 and TRBJ2-3, the full variable domain is KAGVTQTPRYLIKTRGQQVTLSCSPISGHRSVSWYQQTPGQGLQFLFEYFSETQRNKGNFPGRFSGRQFSNSRSEMNVSTLELGDSALYLCASGEELAGGRVGVGDTQYFGPGTRLTVL.

This clone was seen more than once but under ten times. The chain couples TRBV5-5 to TRBJ1-1; 7 bases align to TRBD1. The CDR3 is 14 amino acids. Germline V gene sequence: CDR1 SGHKS, CDR2 YYEKEE (reference sequence). V was pared by 0 bases and J by 1 base, with 0 bases of the junction left unmatched. CDR3 DNA sequence: TGTGCCAGCAGCTTGGCAGGGGGGAACACTGAAGCTTTCTTT. Its protein is CASSLAGGNTEAFF.

This sequence joins TRBV4-1 and TRBJ2-2; possibly TRBD2 for D (6 bases). Germline CDR1 reads MGHRA; CDR2 reads YSYEKL. Trimming pared 0 bases from V and 5 bases from J, leaving 16 bases between. This CDR3 comprises 17 residues. CDR3 bases: TGCGCCAGCAGCCAAGATGGCGGGAACCGATGGACCGGGGAGCTGTTTTTT. The encoded protein is CASSQDGGNRWTGELFF.

This clone has more than one count but fewer than ten. The chain recombines TRBV7-2 with TRBJ2-5; D not certain. Trimming left V 4 bases short and J 2 bases short, with 14 bases between. The CDR3 spans 15 residues. In germline, CDR1 is SGHTA, CDR2 FQGNSA. The CDR3 reads CASSSGGPRQETQYF. The CDR3 DNA reads as TGTGCCAGCAGCTCCGGCGGTCCGAGACAAGAGACCCAGTACTTC.

CDR3: CASSSGQGGLFF. The CDR3 nucleotides read TGTGCCAGCAGCTCCGGACAGGGAGGACTGTTTTTT. The J gene is TRBJ1-4, the V gene TRBV27; 8 bases agree with TRBD1. Germline values: CDR1 MNHEY, CDR2 SMNVEV (reference sequence). The CDR3 contains 12 residues. Trimming removed 6 bases from V and 13 bases from J; junction bases left unmatched: 7.

The chain carries TRBV7-2 and TRBJ1-1, with a weak D call TRBD1 (5 bases). Germline values: CDR1 SGHTA, CDR2 FQGNSA. The CDR3 runs 14 residues. Trimming removed 4 bases at V and 4 bases at J, with 13 bases between. Here the CDR3 reads CASSSQSGGTEAFF. The CDR3 coding sequence is TGTGCCAGCAGCTCCCAAAGCGGGGGCACTGAAGCTTTCTTT.

V and J are TRBV7-2 and TRBJ2-3; the D is unclear. Germline V gives CDR1 SGHTA, CDR2 FQGNSA. The length of the CDR3 is 12 residues. The V gene lost 5 bases and the J gene lost 6 bases, with 9 bases spanning the gap. CDR3 DNA sequence: TGTGCCAGCAGCCCGCTCCAGGATACGCAGTATTTT. Translated: CASSPLQDTQYF.

A few counts support this clone. J is TRBJ2-5 and V is TRBV20-1; maybe TRBD2 (6 bases). Germline V gene data show CDR1 as DFQATT and CDR2 as SNEGSKA (reference sequence). This CDR3 contains 11 residues. The V end was cut by 2 bases, the J end by 5 bases, with 6 bases between. The CDR3 region is CSARLAETQYF. The DNA for the CDR3 is TGCAGTGCTAGACTAGCGGAGACCCAGTACTTC.

The sample holds a few counts of this clone. The chain uses TRBV5-1 and TRBJ2-5, with 11 positions matching TRBD2. Germline assignment: CDR1 SGHRS and CDR2 YFSETQ. This CDR3 has 18 residues. Unmatched junction bases numbered 14, after V lost 2 bases and J lost 5 bases. CDR3 residues: CASSFPGLAEPLRETQYF. The CDR3 coding sequence is TGCGCCAGCAGCTTTCCGGGACTAGCGGAACCCCTCAGGGAGACCCAGTACTTC.

The V gene is TRBV9, the J gene TRBJ2-1, with 9 bases matching TRBD2. Germline lookup yields CDR1 SGDLS and CDR2 YYNGEE. V trimming: 5 bases; J trimming: 5 bases; junction bases outside the gene matches: 5. The CDR3 length is 14 residues. The DNA of the CDR3 is TGTGCCAGCAGGGAGGCTAGCGGGGACAATGAGCAGTTCTTC. This codes for CASREASGDNEQFF.

The chain employs TRBV29-1 and TRBJ2-5; no reliable D call. This CDR3 is 13 amino acids long. From germline, CDR1 is SQVTM and CDR2 ANQGSEA. V was clipped by 8 bases and J by 0 bases, with 13 bases between them. CDR3 sequence: CSTRRGHQETQYF. The CDR3, as DNA: TGCAGCACCCGCCGCGGTCACCAAGAGACCCAGTACTTC.

The chain links TRBV4-2 to TRBJ1-2; D call uncertain. Per germline, CDR1 LGHNA and CDR2 YNFKEQ. This CDR3 region has 15 residues. Trimming took off 1 base at V and 6 bases at J, with 15 bases between the two ends. CDR3 amino acids: CASSQVDQVENGYTF. The CDR3 nucleotides are TGTGCCAGCAGCCAAGTTGATCAGGTAGAAAATGGCTACACCTTC.